The 16 T cell receptor beta chains in this list originate from one sample, sequenced in a study of neoadjuvant anti-PD-1 for oral cavity cancer (dated by TCRdb to 2020 to 2022). In light of the paper, this sample's time point label describes: after neoadjuvant nivolumab, at surgical resection. The library was built by means of the immunoSEQ multiplex PCR assay. TCRdb provides this immuneACCESS table in a form limited to in-frame rearrangements. Some clones are lacking; in checked studies, under half of them reflect an unresolved V gene, and why the rest are absent is not known. This sample is represented by several thousand clones; around three fifths of them were singletons. Around 4% of the sample lies in the top ten. The source material was PBMCs, sampled after nivolumab (anti-PD-1) treatment. All receptors derive from a person aged 35 to 85 with oral cavity squamous cell carcinoma.

This clone was seen a handful of times. V gene TRBV29-1 combines with J gene TRBJ1-1; D gene ambiguous. V lost 3 bases to trimming and J lost 0 bases, with 5 bases between them. The CDR3 has 12 amino acids. Germline values: CDR1 SQVTM, CDR2 ANQGSEA. The CDR3 is CSVDEMNTEAFF. The CDR3 DNA reads as TGCAGCGTTGACGAGATGAACACTGAAGCTTTCTTT.

This clone was observed a handful of times. CDR3 sequence (DNA): TGTGCCAGTAGTATGGTAGGGGCTAGCACTGAAGCTTTCTTT. As protein: CASSMVGASTEAFF. This chain uses TRBV19 with TRBJ1-1, with a possible D match to TRBD1 (5 bases). Germline loops: CDR1 LNHDA, CDR2 SQIVND (reference sequence). V dropped 3 bases and J dropped 4 bases, with 12 bases sitting between them. CDR3 length equals 14 residues.

The chain couples TRBV27 to TRBJ1-1; weak D call: TRBD1 (6 bases). V was shortened by 2 bases and J by 5 bases, with 12 bases between the two germline ends. The CDR3 is 14 amino acids. Germline loops: CDR1 MNHEY, CDR2 SMNVEV (reference sequence). The CDR3 bases are TGTGCCAGCAGTTTAAGTGTAGGGGGGACTGAAGCTTTCTTT. It encodes CASSLSVGGTEAFF.

CDR3: CASGDRTLYEQYF. DNA for the CDR3: TGCGCCAGCGGGGACAGGACTCTCTACGAGCAGTACTTC. The genes are TRBV10-2 and TRBJ2-7; TRBD1 matches 8 bases. The CDR3 covers 13 residues. The trim removed 8 bases at V and 3 bases at J, leaving 6 bases unmatched. The V gene's germline CDR1 is WSHSY and CDR2 SAAADI.

The chain combines TRBV30 with TRBJ1-2; 10 bases map to TRBD1. The junction had 5 bases not matched to a gene; V was cut back by 8 bases and J by 2 bases. Per germline, CDR1 GTSNPN and CDR2 SVGIG (reference sequence). The CDR3 has 13 amino acids. CDR3 residues: CARQGARNYGYTF. CDR3 coding DNA: TGTGCCAGACAGGGGGCGCGAAACTATGGCTACACCTTC.

The chain has TRBV7-9 and TRBJ1-2; 9 positions agree with TRBD1. This CDR3 region has 16 residues. The V gene's germline CDR1 is SEHNR and CDR2 FQNEAQ (reference sequence). The J segment lost 1 base and the V segment lost 0 bases, leaving 3 bases of the junction unmatched. The CDR3 protein is CASSLATGGFNYGYTF. The CDR3 region has the DNA TGTGCCAGCAGCTTAGCCACAGGGGGCTTTAACTATGGCTACACCTTC.

There are a few counts of this clone. This chain connects TRBV9 to TRBJ1-4, with TRBD1 matching over 8 bases. With 4 bases clipped from V and 7 bases from J, the junction kept 9 bases outside the gene matches. The germline gives CDR1 SGDLS, CDR2 YYNGEE. This CDR3 has 15 residues. In DNA form, the CDR3 reads TGTGCCAGCAGCACCCAGGGGGCGCGAGGTGAAAAACTGTTTTTT. It yields the protein CASSTQGARGEKLFF.

The chain combines TRBV28 with TRBJ2-3; D possibly corresponds to TRBD2 (6 bases). This CDR3 comprises 12 residues. Trimming removed 2 bases from V and 6 bases from J, with 6 bases in between. Germline CDR1 MDHEN, CDR2 SYDVKM. CDR3 sequence: CASSLRGDTQYF. The CDR3 region has the DNA TGTGCCAGCAGTTTACGGGGGGATACGCAGTATTTT.

CDR3: CASSPYDWVTNEKLFF. In DNA form, the CDR3 reads TGTGCCAGCAGTCCCTACGATTGGGTTACTAATGAAAAACTGTTTTTT. J is TRBJ1-4 and V is TRBV25-1; D is undetermined. This CDR3 has 16 residues. Between the trimmed V and J ends, which lost 5 bases and 2 bases, there was a span of 15 bases. Germline CDR1 and CDR2: MGHDK and SYGVNS.

This chain links TRBV6-1 with TRBJ1-5; no reliable D call. Germline values: CDR1 MNHNS, CDR2 SASEGT. CDR3 length equals 17 residues. Trimming took 1 base from V and 0 from J, leaving 13 bases between them. The CDR3 DNA reads as TGTGCCAGCAGTGAAGTCGTCATTACGTATAGCAATCAGCCCCAGCATTTT. Translation gives CASSEVVITYSNQPQHF.

The genes are TRBV5-4 and TRBJ1-3; D not certain. The CDR3 spans 13 residues. Looked up from germline, CDR1 is SGHNT and CDR2 is YYREEE (reference sequence). The V end lost 0 bases, the J end lost 2 bases, and 3 bases lay between the germline ends. This chain's CDR3 is CASSLAAGNTIYF. The CDR3 bases are TGTGCCAGCAGCTTGGCTGCTGGAAACACCATATATTTT.

In its sample, this clone was seen a few times. J is TRBJ1-5 and V is TRBV27, with TRBD1 matching over 11 bases. The CDR3 length is 19 residues. CDR1 MNHEY and CDR2 SMNVEV come from the germline V gene (reference sequence). V shed 5 bases, J shed 6 bases, and the junction held 18 bases outside the gene matches. The CDR3: CASSPRTGGYDGLSQPQHF. In DNA form, the CDR3 reads TGTGCCAGCAGTCCGCGGACAGGGGGCTACGATGGGCTTAGTCAGCCCCAGCATTTT.

J is TRBJ1-1 and V is TRBV5-8, with TRBD1 identical over 7 bases. V dropped 2 bases and J dropped 4; count of bases not matched to a gene: 8. CDR1 is SGHTS, CDR2 YDEGEE, per germline. CDR3 length equals 15 residues. CDR3 sequence: CASSFIRQGGTEAFF. The CDR3 nucleotides read TGTGCCAGCAGCTTTATCCGACAGGGAGGCACTGAAGCTTTCTTT.

This clone was counted only a few times. V and J are TRBV9 and TRBJ2-1; the match to TRBD2 covers 10 bases. V was clipped by 7 bases and J by 6 bases; unmatched bases: 4. Germline values: CDR1 SGDLS, CDR2 YYNGEE. The CDR3 runs 13 residues. CDR3 protein: CASAGLAPNEQFF. CDR3 bases: TGTGCCAGCGCGGGACTAGCGCCCAATGAGCAGTTCTTC.

The sample holds a few counts of this clone. The V and J genes are TRBV6-1 and TRBJ1-2; perhaps TRBD1 as D (6 bases). The V gene lost 2 bases and the J gene lost 7 bases, with 11 bases spanning the gap. The germline V gene encodes CDR1 MNHNS and CDR2 SASEGT. CDR3 length: 13 residues. CDR3 sequence reads: CASSETGRGGYTF. The CDR3 DNA follows: TGTGCCAGCAGTGAAACAGGCAGGGGTGGCTACACCTTC.

V and J are TRBV6-6 and TRBJ1-5, with D maybe TRBD1 (5 bases). Per the germline V gene, CDR1 is MNHNY and CDR2 is SVGAGI (reference sequence). This CDR3 is built from 14 residues. V dropped 6 bases and J dropped 4 bases, with 13 bases sitting between them. The CDR3 here is CASSRRRGNQPQHF. DNA for the CDR3: TGTGCCAGCAGCCGCCGAAGGGGTAATCAGCCCCAGCATTTT.